This TCR beta chain emerged from a study of blood T cell repertoires in COVID-19. Background on the study: The United States, Italy and Spain provided the acute and convalescent COVID-19 samples. T cells, B-cell-depleted T cells, or PBMCs supplied cDNA or gDNA.

Measured with immunoSEQ multiplex PCR; TCRdb has only the in-frame clones, and not every one. In the table there are a few hundred thousand clones, 60% to 75% of which are singletons. The source of this sequence is a woman aged 80 or older with acute or convalescent COVID-19. The sequenced sample consisted of peripheral blood.

The CDR3 spells CASSLDLRLASGKAFF. CDR3 coding DNA: TGTGCCAGCAGCTTAGATCTTCGTCTTGCGTCAGGTAAAGCTTTCTTT. The chain employs TRBV11-2 and TRBJ1-1; D not resolved. With 0 bases removed from V and 9 bases from J, the gap between germline ends came to 20 bases. Germline CDR1 is SGHAT and CDR2 is FQNNGV. The CDR3 has 16 residues.